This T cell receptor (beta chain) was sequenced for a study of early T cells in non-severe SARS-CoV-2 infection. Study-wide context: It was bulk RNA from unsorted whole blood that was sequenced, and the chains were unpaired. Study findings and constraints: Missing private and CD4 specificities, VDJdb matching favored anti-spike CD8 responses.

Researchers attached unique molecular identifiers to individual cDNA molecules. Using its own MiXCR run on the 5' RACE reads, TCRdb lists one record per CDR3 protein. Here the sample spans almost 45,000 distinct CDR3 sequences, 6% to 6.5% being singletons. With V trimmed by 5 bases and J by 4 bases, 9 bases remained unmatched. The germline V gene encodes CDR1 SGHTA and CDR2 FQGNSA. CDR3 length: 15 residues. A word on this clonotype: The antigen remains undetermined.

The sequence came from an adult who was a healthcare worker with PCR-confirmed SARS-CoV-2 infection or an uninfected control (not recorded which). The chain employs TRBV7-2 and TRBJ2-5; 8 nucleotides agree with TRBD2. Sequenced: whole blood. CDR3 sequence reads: CASSVVVTSAETQYF. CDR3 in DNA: TGTGCCAGCAGCGTAGTAGTGACTAGCGCAGAGACCCAGTACTTC. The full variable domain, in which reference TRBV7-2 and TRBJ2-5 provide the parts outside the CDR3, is GAGVSQSPSNKVTEKGKDVELRCDPISGHTALYWYRQSLGQGLEFLIYFQGNSAPDKSGLPSDRFSAERTGGSVSTLTIQRTQQEDSAVYLCASSVVVTSAETQYFGPGTRLLVL.